The 32 T cell receptor beta chains reported below all come from one sample, sequenced in a study of blood T cell repertoires in COVID-19. Profiling relied on immunoSEQ multiplex PCR, and the TCRdb table lists in-frame clones only, not all of them. The data show some 320,000 clones, with 90% to 95% seen just once and roughly 3.9% held by the top ten. Source material: PBMCs or T cells enriched from blood (not recorded which). These receptors came from a woman in her 30s who had been exposed to COVID-19.

The rearrangement joins TRBV27 to TRBJ2-1, with D possibly being TRBD1 (5 bases). The CDR3 totals 14 residues. From germline, CDR1 is MNHEY and CDR2 SMNVEV (reference sequence). The V end was cut by 3 bases, the J end by 6 bases, with 12 bases between. CDR3 protein: CASSFRQLFNEQFF. Written as DNA, the CDR3 is TGTGCCAGCAGTTTCCGACAGCTTTTCAATGAGCAGTTCTTC.

CDR3 loop: CASSLGGADTQYF. In DNA, the CDR3 is TGTGCCAGCAGCTTAGGGGGGGCAGATACGCAGTATTTT. The chain uses TRBV11-3 and TRBJ2-3, with a possible D match to TRBD2 (6 bases). V was shortened by 1 base and J by 4 bases, with 6 bases between the two germline ends. The CDR3 is 13 residues long. Germline assignment: CDR1 SGHNT and CDR2 YENEEA.

CDR3 amino acids: CASSTATGPNEKLFF. The CDR3 coding sequence is TGTGCCAGCAGCACCGCGACAGGTCCTAATGAAAAACTGTTTTTT. The chain employs TRBV5-6 and TRBJ1-4; TRBD1 is a possible D gene (6 bases). Germline loops: CDR1 SGHDT, CDR2 YYEEEE. The length of the CDR3 is 15 residues. Trimming stripped 4 bases from V and 3 bases from J, with 13 bases between.

This rearrangement joins TRBV18 to TRBJ2-3; 12 bases agree with TRBD2. The CDR3 has 15 amino acids. The germline V gene has CDR1 KGHSH and CDR2 LQKENI. The V gene end was trimmed by 2 bases and the J gene end by 7 bases; junction bases not matched to a gene: 4. CDR3 coding DNA: TGTGCCAGCTCACCAGAGACTAGCGGGGGTAATACGCAGTATTTT. This translates into CASSPETSGGNTQYF.

The J gene is TRBJ2-7, the V gene TRBV6-5, with D tentatively TRBD1 (6 bases). The CDR3 is 13 residues long. V was trimmed by 7 bases and J by 4 bases, leaving 14 bases between them. Germline V gene sequence: CDR1 MNHEY, CDR2 SVGAGI. The CDR3 is CASNDRITYEQYF. The CDR3 DNA reads TGTGCCAGCAACGACAGGATAACATACGAGCAGTACTTC.

The chain employs TRBV12-3 or TRBV12-4 and TRBJ1-4; D remains unclear. This CDR3 is built from 13 residues. Trimming stripped 6 bases from V and 7 bases from J, with 12 bases between. CDR3 in amino acids: CASSPPRSEKLFF. The CDR3 bases are TGTGCCAGCAGCCCCCCGCGGAGTGAAAAACTGTTTTTT.

The V and J genes are TRBV30 and TRBJ1-3, with a weak D call TRBD1 (5 bases). CDR3 length: 15 amino acids. Germline CDR1 and CDR2: GTSNPN and SVGIG (reference sequence). Trimming cost V 0 bases and J 3 bases, with 12 bases left between them. The CDR3: CAWSVRDSGGNTIYF. The CDR3 region has the DNA TGTGCCTGGAGTGTACGAGACAGTGGTGGAAACACCATATATTTT.

This chain uses TRBV5-1 with TRBJ2-5; D might be TRBD1 (6 bases). The V end was cut by 5 bases, the J end by 4 bases, with 18 bases between. Germline-derived CDR1 and CDR2 are SGHRS and YFSETQ. This CDR3 comprises 15 residues. The CDR3 sequence is CASSPHRVDGETQYF. The CDR3 DNA reads as TGCGCCAGCAGTCCACACAGGGTAGACGGAGAGACCCAGTACTTC.

This clone is a singleton in its sample. The chain combines TRBV7-8 with TRBJ2-6; no reliable D call. Trimming left V 6 bases short and J 2 bases short, with 17 bases between. Germline-derived CDR1 and CDR2 are SGHVS and FQNEAQ. The CDR3 is 17 residues long. The CDR3 spells CASRWQEYLTGANVLTF. The CDR3 region has the DNA TGTGCCAGCAGATGGCAGGAATATCTTACTGGGGCCAACGTCCTGACTTTC.

The chain is built from TRBV9 and TRBJ1-3; D might be TRBD1 (5 bases). The CDR3 runs 14 residues. Per the germline V gene, CDR1 is SGDLS and CDR2 is YYNGEE. V lost 0 bases and J lost 7, with 11 bases in between. The CDR3 nucleotides are TGTGCCAGCAGCGTAGGCAACACAGGCAACACCATATATTTT. It yields the protein CASSVGNTGNTIYF.

This clone is a singleton in its sample. The chain links TRBV28 to TRBJ2-7, with D hard to call. The CDR3 covers 11 residues. Trimming cost V 2 bases and J 4 bases, with 3 bases left between them. Germline values: CDR1 MDHEN, CDR2 SYDVKM. The CDR3 protein is CASSLRYEQYF. CDR3 bases: TGTGCCAGCAGTTTACGGTACGAGCAGTACTTC.

The chain uses TRBV29-1 and TRBJ1-2; 7 bases fit TRBD1. The CDR3 length is 13 residues. Trimming took 7 bases from V and 4 from J; bases not matched to a gene: 9. The V gene's germline CDR1 is SQVTM and CDR2 ANQGSEA. CDR3 sequence (DNA): TGCAGCGGCGGTGAGACAGGGACCTATGGCTACACCTTC. It encodes CSGGETGTYGYTF.

This clone was observed a few times. The chain is built from TRBV7-6 and TRBJ2-3; D is unresolved. This CDR3 contains 14 residues. Trimming cost V 5 bases and J 4 bases, with 13 bases left between them. Per germline, CDR1 SGHVS and CDR2 FNYEAQ. CDR3 in amino acids: CASSPPRGPDTQYF. The CDR3 nucleotides are TGTGCCAGCAGCCCACCCAGAGGTCCAGATACGCAGTATTTT.

This clone was counted once. The chain combines TRBV6-2 or TRBV6-3 with TRBJ1-4; 7 positions agree with TRBD1. The CDR3 totals 14 residues. The trim removed 5 bases at V and 6 bases at J, leaving 6 bases unmatched. In germline, CDR1 is MNHEY, CDR2 SVGEGT. The CDR3 coding sequence is TGTGCCAGCAGTGGAGGGGGCTGGGATGAAAAACTGTTTTTT. It encodes CASSGGGWDEKLFF.

This sequence joins TRBV2 and TRBJ1-6; the match to TRBD1 covers 9 bases. The CDR3 is made up of 15 amino acids. Per germline, CDR1 SNHLY and CDR2 FYNNEI. The V segment lost 6 bases and the J segment 5 bases; nucleotides outside the gene matches: 5. CDR3 sequence (DNA): TGTGCCAGCAGCATACAGGGGGCCGATAATTCACCCCTCCACTTT. This gives the protein CASSIQGADNSPLHF.

This sequence joins TRBV20-1 and TRBJ1-2; D remains unclear. The V end lost 5 bases, the J end lost 8 bases, and 9 bases lay between the germline ends. Germline V CDR1 and CDR2: DFQATT, SNEGSKA (reference sequence). The CDR3 is 10 residues long. CDR3 residues: CSASSSGYTF. The CDR3 nucleotides are TGCAGTGCTTCCTCCTCGGGCTACACCTTC.

The chain links TRBV29-1 to TRBJ1-2; the D gene is possibly TRBD1 (5 bases). Trimming cost V 4 bases and J 3 bases, with 12 bases left between them. Germline CDR1 is SQVTM and CDR2 is ANQGSEA. The CDR3 covers 13 residues. In DNA form, the CDR3 reads TGCAGCGTTGTGTCAGACAGCCACTATGGCTACACCTTC. Its translation: CSVVSDSHYGYTF.

This rearrangement joins TRBV6-2 or TRBV6-3 to TRBJ2-5; 7 bases line up with TRBD2. Germline CDR1 MNHEY, CDR2 SVGEGT. V dropped 0 bases and J dropped 5; count of bases not matched to a gene: 3. The CDR3 consists of 14 residues. CDR3 region: CASSYSRGIETQYF. For the CDR3, the DNA is TGTGCCAGCAGTTACTCGCGGGGGATTGAGACCCAGTACTTC.

The V and J genes are TRBV15 and TRBJ1-3; D is unresolved. Germline assignment: CDR1 LNHNV and CDR2 YYDKDF (reference sequence). There are 18 residues in the CDR3. Between the trimmed V and J ends, which lost 3 bases and 2 bases, there was a span of 20 bases. The DNA for the CDR3 is TGTGCCACCAGCAGTAAGACGGTGGCAGCTGCGGCTGGAAACACCATATATTTT. Protein sequence: CATSSKTVAAAAGNTIYF. The variable domain in full, completed from reference TRBV15 and TRBJ1-3, reads DAMVIQNPRYQVTQFGKPVTLSCSQTLNHNVMYWYQQKSSQAPKLLFHYYDKDFNNEADTPDNFQSRRPNTSFCFLDIRSPGLGDTAMYLCATSSKTVAAAAGNTIYFGEGSWLTVV.

This clone was recorded once. The J gene is TRBJ1-1, the V gene TRBV7-3; D gene uncertain. Germline V gene sequence: CDR1 SGHTA, CDR2 FQGTGA. V was cut by 10 bases and J by 4 bases, with 16 bases left in between. There are 13 residues in the CDR3. In DNA form, the CDR3 reads TGTGCCACCAGTGAGGGTAACCCCACTGAAGCTTTCTTT. This translates into CATSEGNPTEAFF.

The chain recombines TRBV6-1 with TRBJ1-2; TRBD1 matches at 10 bases. Per germline, CDR1 MNHNS and CDR2 SASEGT. The ends lost 3 bases at V and 6 bases at J; junction bases unmatched: 4. The CDR3 covers 14 residues. CDR3 nucleotide sequence: TGTGCCAGCAGTGAGCCGGGACAGGGGAATGGCTACACCTTC. Translating it yields CASSEPGQGNGYTF.

The rearrangement links TRBV6-5 to TRBJ1-1; D may be TRBD1 (6 bases). The CDR3 is made up of 13 amino acids. Per germline, CDR1 MNHEY and CDR2 SVGAGI. Trimming took off 7 bases at V and 5 bases at J, with 14 bases between the two ends. DNA for the CDR3: TGTGCCAGCACGACAGGCCGCGGGACTGAAGCTTTCTTT. Protein: CASTTGRGTEAFF.

This chain uses TRBV5-4 with TRBJ1-2; 11 nucleotides align to TRBD1. CDR3 length equals 14 residues. The ends lost 3 bases at V and 6 bases at J; junction bases unmatched: 4. Germline lookup yields CDR1 SGHNT and CDR2 YYREEE (reference sequence). The CDR3 region has the DNA TGTGCCAGCAGCTGGACAGGGGGCGGTGATGGCTACACCTTC. Translating it yields CASSWTGGGDGYTF.

The chain links TRBV6-5 to TRBJ2-7; no definite D call. V lost 6 bases and J 4 bases, leaving 19 bases between the germline ends. The CDR3 consists of 15 residues. The germline V gene encodes CDR1 MNHEY and CDR2 SVGAGI. The CDR3 region is CASSRQSPPTYEQYF. The CDR3 coding sequence is TGTGCCAGCAGCAGACAATCCCCGCCAACATACGAGCAGTACTTC.

The chain combines TRBV19 with TRBJ1-2, with 9 bases aligning to TRBD1. Germline CDR1 and CDR2: LNHDA and SQIVND (reference sequence). The CDR3 is made up of 13 amino acids. With 9 bases clipped from V and 5 bases from J, the junction kept 7 bases outside the gene matches. In nucleotides, the CDR3 is TGTGCCAGCCAGGGACAGGGATTTTATGGCTACACCTTC. It translates to CASQGQGFYGYTF.

The V call is TRBV15, the J call TRBJ2-1; 11 bases are shared with TRBD1. The CDR3 loop spans 15 amino acids. Germline values: CDR1 LNHNV, CDR2 YYDKDF (reference sequence). With 3 bases clipped from V and 12 bases from J, the junction kept 10 bases outside the gene matches. DNA of the CDR3: TGTGCCACCAGCAGGCGCGCCGGGACAGGGGGGTGGCAGTTCTTC. Its translation: CATSRRAGTGGWQFF.

This clone came up once. This chain joins TRBV5-5 and TRBJ1-4; TRBD1 agrees at 12 bases. With V trimmed by 4 bases and J by 8 bases, 12 bases remained unmatched. CDR1 is SGHKS, CDR2 YYEKEE, per germline (reference sequence). The length of the CDR3 is 17 residues. CDR3 in DNA: TGTGCCAGCAGCCAGTCCCGGGACAGGGGGCTCGGGGAAAAACTGTTTTTT. Translating it yields CASSQSRDRGLGEKLFF.

This clone showed up just once. The chain uses TRBV6-2 or TRBV6-3 and TRBJ1-2; D uncertain. V lost 5 bases and J 8 bases, leaving 12 bases between the germline ends. The CDR3 loop spans 12 amino acids. CDR1 is MNHEY, CDR2 SVGEGT, per germline. The CDR3 DNA is TGTGCCAGCAGTGTCCCAGGTGTCGGCTACACCTTC. Protein product: CASSVPGVGYTF.

J is TRBJ2-4 and V is TRBV7-8; D perhaps matches TRBD1 (5 bases). The germline V gene encodes CDR1 SGHVS and CDR2 FQNEAQ. There are 16 residues in the CDR3. Trimming shortened V by 0 bases and J by 6 bases, and 15 bases separated the two germline ends. In DNA form, the CDR3 reads TGTGCCAGCAGCTTAGCGGGTTATGGGGCTATAAACATTCAGTACTTC. Protein sequence: CASSLAGYGAINIQYF. Combining the CDR3 with reference TRBV7-8 and TRBJ2-4 gives the whole variable domain GAGVSQSPRYKVAKRGQDVALRCDPISGHVSLFWYQQALGQGPEFLTYFQNEAQLDKSGLPSDRFFAERPEGSVSTLKIQRTQQEDSAVYLCASSLAGYGAINIQYFGAGTRLSVL.

The chain employs TRBV7-9 and TRBJ1-2, with D tentatively TRBD1 (6 bases). Trimming took off 5 bases at V and 7 bases at J, with 20 bases between the two ends. This CDR3 contains 15 residues. The germline gives CDR1 SEHNR, CDR2 FQNEAQ (reference sequence). The CDR3 DNA reads TGTGCCAGCAGCCACCGGGACACCTTGTTTACTGGCTACACCTTC. It translates to CASSHRDTLFTGYTF.

This chain uses TRBV7-9 with TRBJ2-3; 10 nucleotides line up with TRBD2. The J segment lost 1 base and the V segment lost 2 bases, leaving 3 bases of the junction unmatched. Looked up from germline, CDR1 is SEHNR and CDR2 is FQNEAQ (reference sequence). The CDR3 runs to 16 residues. The CDR3 coding sequence is TGTGCCAGCAGCTTAACCGGGACTAGCGGCACAGATACGCAGTATTTT. Translated, it gives CASSLTGTSGTDTQYF. Variable domain in full (rest from reference TRBV7-9 and TRBJ2-3): DTGVSQNPRHKITKRGQNVTFRCDPISEHNRLYWYRQTLGQGPEFLTYFQNEAQLEKSRLLSDRFSAERPKGSFSTLEIQRTEQGDSAMYLCASSLTGTSGTDTQYFGPGTRLTVL.

This CDR3 is CASSAPGQNYEQYF. As DNA, the CDR3 is TGTGCCAGCAGCGCCCCGGGACAAAACTACGAGCAGTACTTC. This sequence joins TRBV7-2 and TRBJ2-7; TRBD1 might be the D (6 bases). CDR3 length: 14 amino acids. Trimming left V 5 bases short and J 3 bases short, with 14 bases between. The germline CDR1 and CDR2 sequences are SGHTA and FQGNSA. The full variable domain, its missing parts supplied by reference TRBV7-2 and TRBJ2-7, is GAGVSQSPSNKVTEKGKDVELRCDPISGHTALYWYRQSLGQGLEFLIYFQGNSAPDKSGLPSDRFSAERTGGSVSTLTIQRTQQEDSAVYLCASSAPGQNYEQYFGPGTRLTVT.